The 20 T cell receptor beta chains listed next were all sequenced from one sample in a study of read filtering for tumor transcriptome and immune sequencing. Molecular barcoded adaptors covering alpha/delta and beta/gamma chains were used on roughly 400 ng RNA. TCRdb itself ran the reads through MiXCR, one entry per CDR3 protein. The data contain about 86,000 distinct CDR3 sequences, over 9% of them singletons. Sequencing input: a population of CD138-negative cells sorted from bone marrow. These receptors were collected from a donor at least 40 years old with multiple myeloma.

In the case of this clonotype: Without the conserved terminal phenylalanine or tryptophan, this CDR3 likely stems from a read error. In nucleotides, the CDR3 is TGCGCCAGCAGCTTTGGGAGGGGTCTCGAATTGCCCACAGATACCCAGTATTCT. It is translated as CASSFGRGLELPTDTQYS. The chain recombines TRBV5-1 with TRBJ2-3; 7 nucleotides align to TRBD2. There are 18 residues in the CDR3. Germline assignment: CDR1 SGHRS and CDR2 YFSETQ.

The chain recombines TRBV20-1 with TRBJ1-5; D is unclear. The V end was cut by 6 bases, the J end by 6 bases, with 15 bases between. The CDR3 spans 13 residues. Germline V gene lookup returns CDR1 DFQATT and CDR2 SNEGSKA (reference sequence). The DNA for the CDR3 is TGCAGTGCCGTGCCGCGGGGTGGTCAGCCCCAGCATTTT. This translates into CSAVPRGGQPQHF.

This clonotype was seen ten or more times. A read error is possible here, since a much larger clone lies one base away. V usage is TRBV25-1 and J usage is TRBJ2-1, with 8 bases aligning to TRBD1. Germline V gene lookup returns CDR1 MGHDK and CDR2 SYGVNS. The CDR3 is 14 amino acids. The CDR3 DNA follows: TGTGCCAGCAGAGACAGGGGCCCCTACAAGGAGCAGTTCTTC. It is translated as CASRDRGPYKEQFF. Drawing the rest from reference TRBV25-1 and TRBJ2-1, the complete variable domain is EADIYQTPRYLVIGTGKKITLECSQTMGHDKMYWYQQDPGMELHLIHYSYGVNSTEKGDLSSESTVSRIRTEHFPLTLESARPSHTSQYLCASRDRGPYKEQFFGPGTRLTVL.

The J gene is TRBJ2-7, the V gene TRBV5-1, with TRBD2 matching over 10 bases. CDR1 is SGHRS and CDR2 is YFSETQ in the germline V gene. With V trimmed by 3 bases and J by 0 bases, 6 bases remained unmatched. The CDR3 sequence is 16 residues long. The CDR3: CASSSWTSGSSYEQYF. The CDR3 nucleotides are TGCGCCAGCAGCTCGTGGACTAGCGGAAGCTCCTACGAGCAGTACTTC.

Notes on this clonotype: A single base separates this from a much larger clone, so it may be a read error. The chain employs TRBV18 and TRBJ1-2; tentatively, D is TRBD1 (6 bases). Trimming shortened V by 1 base and J by 8 bases, and 20 bases separated the two germline ends. The CDR3 runs to 16 residues. Per the germline V gene, CDR1 is KGHSH and CDR2 is LQKENI. The CDR3 is CASSPQDSIPSGGYTF. The CDR3 DNA follows: TGTGCCAGCTCACCACAGGACAGCATCCCAAGCGGGGGCTACACCTTC.

This clonotype was counted ten times or more. The chain uses TRBV28 and TRBJ2-3; 14 bases map to TRBD2. Germline CDR1 is MDHEN and CDR2 is SYDVKM. The CDR3 covers 16 residues. Losses at the gene ends were 8 bases for V and 1 base for J; bases not matched to a gene: 5. CDR3 loop: CASAGTSGSRTDTQYF. CDR3 nucleotide sequence: TGTGCCAGCGCCGGGACTAGCGGGAGTCGCACAGATACGCAGTATTTT. The full variable domain, rest sourced from reference TRBV28 and TRBJ2-3, is DVKVTQSSRYLVKRTGEKVFLECVQDMDHENMFWYRQDPGLGLRLIYFSYDVKMKEKGDIPEGYSVSREKKERFSLILESASTNQTSMYLCASAGTSGSRTDTQYFGPGTRLTVL.

Regarding this clonotype: Only one base separates this from a far larger clonotype, so it likely reflects a read error. V is TRBV7-9 and J is TRBJ2-1; 10 bases fit TRBD1. CDR3 length: 16 residues. The V and J ends lost 1 base and 7 bases, in that order; junction bases with no gene match: 7. Germline V gene sequence: CDR1 SEHNR, CDR2 FQNEAQ (reference sequence). CDR3 sequence: CASSLVRTGGRNEQFF. DNA of the CDR3: TGTGCCAGCAGCTTAGTGAGGACAGGGGGGAGGAATGAGCAGTTCTTC.

This clonotype was picked up many times. V usage is TRBV6-6 and J usage is TRBJ2-1, with 10 positions matching TRBD2. The V and J ends lost 8 bases and 12 bases, in that order; junction bases with no gene match: 10. In germline, CDR1 is MNHNY, CDR2 SVGAGI (reference sequence). The CDR3 totals 13 residues. This CDR3 reads CASGPLAGDRQFF. The CDR3 region has the DNA TGTGCCAGCGGTCCGCTAGCGGGAGATCGGCAGTTCTTC.

This clonotype was detected ten times or more. The chain recombines TRBV29-1 with TRBJ2-3; perhaps D is TRBD1 or TRBD2 (5 bases each). Germline CDR1 reads SQVTM; CDR2 reads ANQGSEA. CDR3 length: 14 amino acids. The V gene lost 1 base and the J gene lost 0 bases, with 8 bases spanning the gap. Here the CDR3 reads CSVEAGLSTDTQYF. CDR3 DNA sequence: TGCAGCGTTGAAGCGGGGCTTAGCACAGATACGCAGTATTTT.

This clonotype was found many times. At one of its ends the junction is not consistent with the germline gene, which may arise from a read error. The chain uses TRBV12-3 or TRBV12-4 and TRBJ2-3; weak D call: TRBD2 (6 bases). This CDR3 has 13 residues. CDR3 nucleotides: TGTGCCAGCAGGTTAGCGGCCACAGATACGCAGTATTTT. Translated, it gives CASRLAATDTQYF.

Many counts were recorded for this clonotype. V is TRBV6-6 and J is TRBJ2-5, with a tentative D call TRBD2 (6 bases). The CDR3 runs to 13 residues. CDR1 and CDR2 (germline): MNHNY, SVGAGI (reference sequence). Trimming stripped 7 bases from V and 4 bases from J, with 13 bases between. The CDR3, as DNA: TGTGCCAGCACCGGAGGGGCGGGAGAGACCCAGTACTTC. Its protein product is CASTGGAGETQYF.

This clonotype appeared many times. The rearrangement links TRBV28 to TRBJ1-5, with D unclear. V was shortened by 6 bases and J by 3 bases, with 15 bases between the two germline ends. The CDR3 covers 15 residues. Germline V gene data show CDR1 as MDHEN and CDR2 as SYDVKM. The CDR3 protein is CASRPTGRINQPQHF. The CDR3 coding sequence is TGTGCCAGCAGACCGACCGGACGGATCAATCAGCCCCAGCATTTT. The full variable domain, with the rest looked up from reference TRBV28 and TRBJ1-5, is DVKVTQSSRYLVKRTGEKVFLECVQDMDHENMFWYRQDPGLGLRLIYFSYDVKMKEKGDIPEGYSVSREKKERFSLILESASTNQTSMYLCASRPTGRINQPQHFGDGTRLSIL.

The chain is built from TRBV6-6 and TRBJ2-7; D unresolved. Germline values: CDR1 MNHNY, CDR2 SVGAGI (reference sequence). Trimming removed 6 bases at V and 5 bases at J, with 11 bases between. This CDR3 contains 12 residues. CDR3 sequence: CASRRLENEQYF. The CDR3 bases are TGTGCCAGCAGACGACTCGAGAACGAGCAGTACTTC.

This clonotype was seen repeatedly, ten times or more. The CDR3: CASSPTDNYGYTF. CDR3 nucleotides: TGTGCCAGCAGCCCAACAGATAACTATGGCTACACCTTC. This chain links TRBV12-3 or TRBV12-4 with TRBJ1-2; D gene unclear. CDR3 size: 13 residues. Trimming stripped 6 bases from V and 1 base from J, with 9 bases between.

Many counts were recorded for this clonotype. The genes are TRBV6-5 and TRBJ2-3; the match to TRBD2 covers 8 bases. The ends lost 2 bases at V and 5 bases at J; junction bases unmatched: 3. CDR3 length equals 14 residues. Germline CDR1 MNHEY, CDR2 SVGAGI. The CDR3 DNA is TGTGCCAGCAGTTACGGGCTAGCGGGAGATACGCAGTATTTT. It codes for CASSYGLAGDTQYF.

This clonotype has just a few counts. The V call is TRBV18, the J call TRBJ2-2, with TRBD2 identical over 14 bases. The CDR3 sequence is 22 residues long. Germline trimming cut 6 bases from V and 3 bases from J; bases unmatched to any gene: 21. Germline assignment: CDR1 KGHSH and CDR2 LQKENI. CDR3 loop: CASSRNRFRGLAGVSDTGELFF. The CDR3 DNA is TGTGCCAGCTCCCGGAACAGGTTCCGGGGACTAGCGGGAGTTTCCGACACCGGGGAGCTGTTTTTT.

This clonotype appeared many times. The gene calls are TRBV5-1 and TRBJ2-1; 9 bases align to TRBD2. CDR1 and CDR2 from the germline V gene are SGHRS and YFSETQ. CDR3 size: 14 residues. The V gene end was trimmed by 4 bases and the J gene end by 9 bases; junction bases not matched to a gene: 8. The DNA of the CDR3 is TGCGCCAGCAGCCCCCGTAGCGGGAGCTTTGAGCAGTTCTTC. This gives the protein CASSPRSGSFEQFF.

This clonotype occurred many times. The chain is built from TRBV11-3 and TRBJ1-4; no clear D gene. V was trimmed by 5 bases and J by 8 bases, leaving 9 bases between them. The CDR3 extends over 12 amino acids. Germline V CDR1 and CDR2: SGHNT, YENEEA. The CDR3 protein is CASSGVLEKLFF. The CDR3 region has the DNA TGTGCCAGCAGCGGAGTTCTGGAAAAACTGTTTTTT.

This clonotype was counted at least ten times. The chain employs TRBV2 and TRBJ2-7; D call uncertain. Germline V lookup: CDR1 SNHLY, CDR2 FYNNEI. V was pared by 0 bases and J by 7 bases, with 4 bases between. This CDR3 contains 11 residues. The CDR3 DNA reads TGTGCCAGCAGTGAAGCGGGGGAGCAGTACTTC. Translating gives CASSEAGEQYF.

In its sample, this clonotype was seen many times. The V gene is TRBV4-1, the J gene TRBJ2-1; 7 bases match TRBD2. CDR3 length: 16 residues. CDR1 and CDR2 (germline): MGHRA, YSYEKL. Trimming cost V 1 base and J 0 bases; bases outside gene matches: 3. In nucleotides, the CDR3 is TGCGCCAGCAGCCAAGGTAGCGGGCCCTCCTACAATGAGCAGTTCTTC. Amino acid sequence: CASSQGSGPSYNEQFF.